A selection of T cell receptor beta chains follows, all from one sample in a study of beta chain features in type 1 diabetes. The protocol was immunoSEQ multiplex PCR, while the TCRdb copy is restricted to in-frame clones and leaves out a portion. The data show roughly 400,000 clones, roughly 16% seen once. Input material: naive CD4+ T cells from blood. The source is a woman in her late teens or twenties in good health. Each CDR3 is given with its conserved first and last residue. A D gene is named only where the DNA matches it firmly. Clone size is given for some rows only: seen once, a few or many times, or a class if the clone is expanded.

size: -
J: TRBJ1-1
V: TRBV28
D: TRBD1
CDR3: CASRPGGRAAFF
DNA: TGTGCCAGCAGGCCAGGGGGCCGGGCGGCTTTCTTT

size: -
J: TRBJ2-3
V: TRBV18
D: -
CDR3: CASSPEPADTQYF
DNA: TGTGCCAGCTCACCAGAACCGGCAGATACGCAGTATTTT

size: few
J: TRBJ1-1
V: TRBV30
D: -
CDR3: CAWSGQLNTEAFF
DNA: TGTGCCTGGAGCGGACAGTTGAACACTGAAGCTTTCTTT

size: few
J: TRBJ1-5
V: TRBV30
D: -
CDR3: CAWSVNIANQPQHF
DNA: TGTGCCTGGAGTGTCAACATAGCCAATCAGCCCCAGCATTTT

size: few
J: TRBJ2-7
V: TRBV19
D: TRBD2
CDR3: CASSIGLAGSEQYF
DNA: TGTGCCAGTAGTATCGGTCTAGCGGGGAGCGAGCAGTACTTC

size: -
J: TRBJ2-1
V: TRBV2
D: -
CDR3: CASSGWSGSYNEQFF
DNA: TGTGCCAGCAGTGGGTGGTCAGGCTCCTACAATGAGCAGTTCTTC

size: few
J: TRBJ2-7
V: TRBV28
D: -
CDR3: CASSTSFSYEQYF
DNA: -

size: few
J: TRBJ2-4
V: TRBV5-1
D: -
CDR3: CASSLVTGSWNIQYF
DNA: TGCGCCAGCAGCTTGGTCACAGGTTCGTGGAACATTCAGTACTTC

size: few
J: TRBJ1-2
V: TRBV30
D: -
CDR3: CAWSGALLPEYGYTF
DNA: TGTGCCTGGTCTGGGGCCCTCCTACCGGAATATGGCTACACCTTC

size: few
J: TRBJ2-1
V: TRBV5-4
D: TRBD2
CDR3: CASSGPGTSVSYEQFF
DNA: TGTGCCAGCAGCGGACCCGGGACTAGCGTGTCATATGAGCAGTTCTTC

size: -
J: TRBJ2-3
V: TRBV5-1
D: TRBD2
CDR3: CASSLVAGAADTQYF
DNA: TGCGCCAGCAGCTTGGTAGCGGGAGCCGCGGATACGCAGTATTTT

size: -
J: TRBJ1-2
V: TRBV6-5
D: -
CDR3: CASSMPGASTF
DNA: TGTGCCAGCAGCATGCCAGGGGCCAGCACCTTC

size: few
J: TRBJ1-4
V: TRBV15
D: -
CDR3: CATSGGRRNNEKLFF
DNA: TGTGCCACCAGCGGAGGACGGAGGAATAATGAAAAACTGTTTTTT

size: few
J: TRBJ2-3
V: TRBV25-1
D: TRBD2
CDR3: CASSDVVLAGADTQYF
DNA: TGTGCCAGCAGTGACGTTGTACTAGCGGGAGCAGATACGCAGTATTTT

size: few
J: TRBJ2-1
V: TRBV6-5
D: TRBD1
CDR3: CASSNTGTGYNEQFF
DNA: TGTGCCAGCAGCAACACCGGGACAGGGTACAATGAGCAGTTCTTC